These T cell receptor beta chains were read from a single sample in a study of blood T cell repertoires in COVID-19. The method was immunoSEQ multiplex PCR; TCRdb's version includes in-frame clones alone and lacks a portion of them. In the table there are about 210,000 clones, 70% to 90% of which are singletons. Material for sequencing was peripheral blood. The receptors were gathered from a woman aged 45 to 65 with active or convalescent COVID-19. CDR3s include the opening cysteine and the closing phenylalanine or tryptophan. A D gene is named only where the DNA matches it firmly. Clone size appears in some rows only: once, few, many, or a class for an expanded clone.

v_call	j_call	d_call	clone_size	cdr3_nt	cdr3_aa
TRBV9	TRBJ2-3	.	.	TGTGCCAGCAGCGTAATGGGAGCGGAGTTCACAGATACGCAGTATTTT	CASSVMGAEFTDTQYF
TRBV20-1	TRBJ2-5	.	.	TGCAGTGTTCTAACCCAAGAGACCCAGTACTTC	CSVLTQETQYF
TRBV3-1/TRBV3-2	TRBJ2-5	TRBD2	.	TGTGCCAGCAGCCAAGCCTTTGGGCTAGCGGGAGTCGGAGAGACCCAGTACTTC	CASSQAFGLAGVGETQYF
TRBV19	TRBJ2-3	TRBD1	.	TGTGCCAGTACACAAGGGACAGCTAGCACAGATACGCAGTATTTT	CASTQGTASTDTQYF
TRBV3-1/TRBV3-2	TRBJ1-2	.	.	TGTGCCAGCAGCCAAGAATTAACGCGCGGCTACACCTTC	CASSQELTRGYTF
TRBV5-4	TRBJ2-5	TRBD2	.	TGTGCCAGCAGCTTCGGAGCGGGAGTGGGTGGGGAGACCCAGTACTTC	CASSFGAGVGGETQYF
TRBV2	TRBJ2-5	.	.	TGTGCCAGGGAGGGAGAGGCTAGCCTAGGTAGTCAAGAGACCCAGTACTTC	CAREGEASLGSQETQYF
TRBV18	TRBJ2-1	TRBD2	.	TGTGCCAGCTCACCACTTTCTAGCGGGACCTACAATGAGCAGTTCTTC	CASSPLSSGTYNEQFF
TRBV6-6	TRBJ1-4	.	once	TGTGCCAGCAGCAGAAAAAGTGGGACTGCCTCACTGTTTTTT	CASSRKSGTASLFF
TRBV7-9	TRBJ1-5	TRBD1	once	TGTGCCAGCAGCTTCTCAGGGGGCGGTCAGCCCCAGCATTTT	CASSFSGGGQPQHF
TRBV24-1	TRBJ1-1	.	.	TGTGCGAGTTCGGGGGGTGTTTACACTGAAGCTTTCTTT	CASSGGVYTEAFF
TRBV5-6	TRBJ1-5	.	.	TGTGCCAGCAGCTTGGGAGGGCATACACCTAATCAGCCCCAGCATTTT	CASSLGGHTPNQPQHF
TRBV25-1	TRBJ1-1	.	.	TGTGCCAGCAGCCGGGGGGGGATGAACACTGAAGCTTTCTTT	CASSRGGMNTEAFF
TRBV10-3	TRBJ2-5	.	.	TGTGCCATCAGGGATCCTTCTGTGGACCTGTACGGGGGGACCCAGTACTTC	CAIRDPSVDLYGGTQYF
TRBV18	TRBJ2-4	TRBD2	.	TGTGCCAGCTCGAGCGGGGGCCACATTCAGTACTTC	CASSSGGHIQYF
TRBV28	TRBJ1-5	TRBD1	.	TGTGCCAGCGAGACAGGGAGGCATCAGCCCCAGCATTTT	CASETGRHQPQHF
TRBV6-5	TRBJ2-7	.	once	TGTGCCAGCAGTTACTCGAAGCCAGGGATCTACGAGCAGTACTTC	CASSYSKPGIYEQYF
TRBV10-3	TRBJ2-1	TRBD2	.	TGTGCCATCAGTGAGTCCGGGACTAGCGGGAGGGGCGAGCAGTTCTTC	CAISESGTSGRGEQFF
TRBV6-5	TRBJ1-2	.	.	TGTGCCAGCAGGGGCAGGGGAGGGGATAACTATGGCTACACCTTC	CASRGRGGDNYGYTF
TRBV9	TRBJ2-1	.	.	TGTGCCAGCGCCCTCACGTGGACAGACTACAATGAGCAGTTCTTC	CASALTWTDYNEQFF
TRBV10-1	TRBJ2-1	TRBD2	once	TGCGCCAGCAGTGAGTTGAATAGCGGGAGCTACAATGAGCAGTTCTTC	CASSELNSGSYNEQFF
TRBV6-1	TRBJ1-2	.	once	TGTGCCAGCAGTGTACAGGACAGTGCTACCACCCCCTATGGCTACACCTTC	CASSVQDSATTPYGYTF
TRBV11-2	TRBJ2-3	.	once	TGTGCCAGCAGCTTAGATCAAAGCGGTACAGGCACAGATACGCAGTATTTT	CASSLDQSGTGTDTQYF
TRBV2	TRBJ2-1	TRBD2	.	TGTGCCAGCAGACTTAGCGGGAGGCCCTACAATGAGCAGTTCTTC	CASRLSGRPYNEQFF
TRBV5-1	TRBJ1-1	TRBD1	.	TGCGCCAGCAGCCCCTCGGGGGGACAGGGCACTGAAGCTTTCTTT	CASSPSGGQGTEAFF
TRBV30	TRBJ1-2	TRBD1	.	TGTGCCTGGGAACAGGGGGATGGCTACACCTTC	CAWEQGDGYTF
TRBV7-9	TRBJ2-7	TRBD1	once	TGTGCCAGCAGCTTAGCGGGGGGACGGGACAGGAGGTACGAGCAGTACTTC	CASSLAGGRDRRYEQYF
TRBV30	TRBJ2-3	TRBD1	.	TGTGCCTTTACCGGGACAGGATCCTTGATTACGCAGTATTTT	CAFTGTGSLITQYF
TRBV15	TRBJ1-5	TRBD1	.	TGTGCCACCAGCAGAGCCGGGACAGGGGGCTTCGGGAGCAATCAGCCCCAGCATTTT	CATSRAGTGGFGSNQPQHF
TRBV7-7	TRBJ2-5	.	once	TGTGCCAGCAGCCGCGGGGGCCTCCAAGAGACCCAGTACTTC	CASSRGGLQETQYF
TRBV2	TRBJ1-3	.	few	TGTGCCAGCAGTGAAGCGCAGGCGAGAACCATATATTTT	CASSEAQARTIYF
TRBV28	TRBJ2-1	.	.	TGTGCCAGCAGCTATACCGGACAGAATGAGCAGTTCTTC	CASSYTGQNEQFF
TRBV29-1	TRBJ1-1	TRBD1	.	TGCAGCGTGAACAGGGGAGGAGGCACTGAAGCTTTCTTT	CSVNRGGGTEAFF
TRBV2	TRBJ1-2	TRBD1	few	TGTGCCAGCAGGGGGACAGGGGGCAACTATGGCTACACCTTC	CASRGTGGNYGYTF
TRBV14	TRBJ2-1	.	.	TGTGCCAGCAGCCAAGATCGGAAGGACAGATACTACAATGAGCAGTTCTTC	CASSQDRKDRYYNEQFF
TRBV28	TRBJ2-1	.	.	TGTGCCAGCACCCGGGGGGCTACCTACAATGAGCAGTTCTTC	CASTRGATYNEQFF
TRBV27	TRBJ1-1	TRBD1	.	TGTGCCAGCAGTACGCGGACAGGGAGTGAAGCTTTCTTT	CASSTRTGSEAFF
TRBV28	TRBJ2-1	TRBD1	.	TGTGCCAGCGGCCGGACAGGTAGGAATGAGCAGTTCTTC	CASGRTGRNEQFF
TRBV7-9	TRBJ2-5	TRBD1	few	TGTGCCAGCAGCTTACCCCTCGGACAGGCTCCCGCAGGCCAAGAGACCCAGTACTTC	CASSLPLGQAPAGQETQYF
TRBV5-1	TRBJ2-7	TRBD1	.	TGCGCCAGCAGCCCACGGACAGGGGTGACCTACGAGCAGTACTTC	CASSPRTGVTYEQYF
TRBV9	TRBJ2-5	.	.	TGTGCCAGCAGCGCCGAGGGACTCCAAGAGACCCAGTACTTC	CASSAEGLQETQYF
TRBV5-1	TRBJ2-2	.	.	TGCGCCAGCAGCTTGGGGCCCTTCGGGGGAACCGGGGAGCTGTTTTTT	CASSLGPFGGTGELFF
TRBV5-1	TRBJ2-3	TRBD1	.	TGCGCCAGCAGCTTGGCCGGGACAGGGAGGCGTGCAGATACGCAGTATTTT	CASSLAGTGRRADTQYF
TRBV6-6	TRBJ1-1	.	.	TGTGCCAGCAGGCCCTCGGAGGGGCGGATGAACACTGAAGCTTTCTTT	CASRPSEGRMNTEAFF
TRBV25-1	TRBJ2-2	.	.	TGTGCCAGCAGTGAATTCGGCGGGGCGGGCACCGGGGAGCTGTTTTTT	CASSEFGGAGTGELFF
TRBV5-1	TRBJ1-1	.	.	TGCGCCAGCAGCTTGGACAGTCCGAACACTGAAGCTTTCTTT	CASSLDSPNTEAFF
TRBV10-3	TRBJ2-1	TRBD2	.	TGTGCCATCAGTACCAGCGGGGGGGCGAATGAGCAGTTCTTC	CAISTSGGANEQFF